This T cell receptor (beta chain) emerged from a study of blood T cell repertoires in COVID-19. Turning to the study itself: From T cells, B-cell-depleted T cells, or PBMCs came the material, which was cDNA or gDNA.

Authors' data handling: Counts of nucleated cells, estimated from reference gene primer amplification, were obtained. Data came from immunoSEQ multiplex PCR; TCRdb stores just in-frame clones and leaves some out. V and J calls and clone size come straight from that table; D and trimming were deduced from the DNA. The table includes over 85,000 clones, approximately 91% detected once. Trimming removed 5 bases at V and 1 base at J, with 9 bases between. This CDR3 is built from 12 residues. Germline CDR1 reads SQVTM; CDR2 reads ANQGSEA. The J gene is TRBJ2-7, the V gene TRBV29-1; a weak D match, TRBD2 (5 bases). The clonotype comes from a man aged 18 to 30 with acute or convalescent COVID-19. The sequenced sample was peripheral blood. CDR3 sequence: CSVMRDSYEQYF. The CDR3 region has the DNA TGCAGCGTTATGAGGGATTCCTACGAGCAGTACTTC.